The sequence of this TCR beta chain was determined in a study of blood T cell repertoires in COVID-19. At the level of the study: Specimens from acute and convalescent COVID-19 originated in the United States, Italy and Spain. PBMCs, B-cell-depleted T cells, or T cells were the source of the cDNA or gDNA that made up the material.

Using immunoSEQ multiplex PCR, the repertoire was profiled, and TCRdb retains in-frame clones only, with some absent. This sample has 140,000 to 150,000 clones; about 85% occur once, and the top ten carry 2.5%. V shed 1 base and J 1 base; nucleotides not matched to a gene: 7. The CDR3 contains 16 residues. Looked up from germline, CDR1 is SEHNR and CDR2 is FQNEAQ (reference sequence). Seattle researchers signed up patients amid active infection and tracked them longitudinally. The TCR comes from a human donor with COVID-19, enrolled during active disease. The donor label of this sample is uncertain. The chain is built from TRBV7-9 and TRBJ2-7; 7 bases agree with TRBD2. Sequenced input: peripheral blood. The CDR3 region is CASSLVAGEKSYEQYF. The CDR3 DNA reads as TGTGCCAGCAGCTTAGTGGCGGGAGAGAAGTCCTACGAGCAGTACTTC.